These 7 T cell receptor beta chains were all obtained from the same sample, sequenced in a study of PD-1 blockade in classical Hodgkin lymphoma. The table came from immunoSEQ multiplex PCR; TCRdb's copy has only in-frame clones and leaves some out. The sample lists roughly 100,000 clones, around 88% occurring once. Each patient relapsed following autologous stem cell transplantation, and prior brentuximab vedotin exposure differed. The material sequenced was peripheral blood mononuclear cells (PBMCs), taken before the second cycle of nivolumab. The source is a human donor with classical Hodgkin lymphoma.

The chain couples TRBV10-1 to TRBJ2-1; no definite D call. Germline loops: CDR1 WNHNN, CDR2 SYGVQD (reference sequence). Trimming stripped 2 bases from V and 1 base from J, with 12 bases between. The CDR3 runs to 16 residues. CDR3 sequence reads: CASSEDGFRSYNEQFF. The DNA for the CDR3 is TGCGCCAGCAGTGAGGATGGGTTTCGGTCCTACAATGAGCAGTTCTTC.

The genes are TRBV6-6 and TRBJ1-1, with D uncertain. Germline assignment: CDR1 MNHNY and CDR2 SVGAGI (reference sequence). V gave up 0 bases and J gave up 3 bases, with 14 bases separating them. CDR3 length equals 16 residues. The CDR3 DNA is TGTGCCAGCAGTTACTCGTTTCCTATTTCGGACACTGAAGCTTTCTTT. It specifies CASSYSFPISDTEAFF.

CDR3 sequence reads: CASSYGLGVMNTEAFF. CDR3 DNA sequence: TGTGCCAGCAGTTACGGCCTAGGGGTTATGAACACTGAAGCTTTCTTT. J is TRBJ1-1 and V is TRBV6-5, with D possibly matching TRBD1 (5 bases). The germline V and J ends were trimmed by 2 bases and 0 bases, with 13 bases remaining between them. CDR3 size: 16 residues. The germline V gene encodes CDR1 MNHEY and CDR2 SVGAGI.

V is TRBV6-5 and J is TRBJ2-7; D gene uncertain. The germline gives CDR1 MNHEY, CDR2 SVGAGI. Deletions cut 0 bases from V and 3 bases from J, with 9 bases between. The CDR3 loop spans 14 amino acids. The CDR3 region has the DNA TGTGCCAGCAGTTACTCCGGCCGGTACTACGAGCAGTACTTC. Translation gives CASSYSGRYYEQYF.

The CDR3 loop reads CASSIGQTNEKLFF. CDR3 bases: TGTGCCAGTAGTATAGGACAGACTAATGAAAAACTGTTTTTT. The rearrangement joins TRBV19 to TRBJ1-4, with D perhaps TRBD1 (5 bases). V gave up 1 base and J gave up 2 bases, with 5 bases separating them. Germline lookup yields CDR1 LNHDA and CDR2 SQIVND (reference sequence). The CDR3 loop spans 14 amino acids.

The chain recombines TRBV27 with TRBJ1-5; 7 bases are shared with TRBD1. CDR1 and CDR2 from the germline V gene are MNHEY and SMNVEV (reference sequence). V trimming: 1 base; J trimming: 11 bases; junction bases outside the gene matches: 14. The CDR3 is made up of 16 amino acids. Here the CDR3 DNA reads TGTGCCAGCAGTTTATTGGGGTCAGGGGGGTCCCAGGCCCAGCATTTT. Its translation is CASSLLGSGGSQAQHF.

This clone was found once. The chain links TRBV9 to TRBJ2-7, with TRBD2 identical over 8 bases. V trimming: 3 bases; J trimming: 7 bases; junction bases outside the gene matches: 9. This CDR3 has 14 residues. The germline V gene has CDR1 SGDLS and CDR2 YYNGEE. The CDR3 DNA sequence: TGTGCCAGCAGCGAGTACGGGGCGGGGGGAGAGCAGTACTTC. Translating it yields CASSEYGAGGEQYF.